Described below is a single T cell receptor beta chain sequence and its context. Germline CDR1 reads KGHSH; CDR2 reads LQKENI. Trimming took off 2 bases at V and 4 bases at J, with 12 bases between the two ends. The CDR3 covers 14 residues. In the authors' workflow: Researchers report that nucleated cell counts were estimated from reference gene primer amplification. The data were produced by immunoSEQ multiplex PCR, yet TCRdb's version contains in-frame clones alone and is incomplete. V, J and clone size derive from that table, while D and trimming were established from the DNA sequence. Here the sample spans roughly 150,000 clones, approximately 78% being singletons. This specimen comes from a study of blood T cell repertoires in COVID-19. About the research overall: Collection of acute and convalescent COVID-19 samples took place in the United States, Italy and Spain. Sample material is recorded as cDNA or gDNA derived from T cells, B-cell-depleted T cells, or PBMCs.

This TCR came from a human donor in a cohort sampled during active COVID-19. Material for sequencing was peripheral blood. This rearrangement joins TRBV18 to TRBJ2-7; possible D gene TRBD2, 6 bases. The DNA of the CDR3 is TGTGCCAGCTCACCAATCCCTAGCGCTTACGAGCAGTACTTC. Translating it yields CASSPIPSAYEQYF.